A single sample gave rise to the 28 T cell receptor beta chains below, sequenced in a study of human T cells and chemical hapten exposure. Documented time point: patch test 1, 2 weeks after DPC sensitization. The sample's treatment: therapeutic diphenylcyclopropenone sensitization with weekly scalp DPC. Each CDR3 protein is one row after TCRdb ran MiXCR on the RACE reads. The table shows approximately 90,000 distinct CDR3 sequences, with 9.5% to 15% occurring only once. Sequenced here: whole blood, sampled in connection with sensitization to the hapten diphenylcyclopropenone (DPC). The receptor set was obtained from a woman aged 40 to 55 with alopecia areata. Some clones in this sample may be carry-over from other donors' samples.

CDR3 coding DNA: TGCAGCGTTGAGAGCCAGAAGCAGTTCTTC. Its protein product is CSVESQKQFF. The J gene is TRBJ2-1, the V gene TRBV29-1, with D unclear. V gave up 3 bases and J gave up 11 bases, with 8 bases separating them. The V gene's germline CDR1 is SQVTM and CDR2 ANQGSEA. The CDR3 totals 10 residues.

This chain connects TRBV20-1 to TRBJ2-2, with D perhaps matching TRBD2 (6 bases). CDR1 and CDR2 (germline): DFQATT, SNEGSKA (reference sequence). This CDR3 is built from 14 residues. Between the trimmed V and J ends, which lost 2 bases and 2 bases, there was a span of 9 bases. CDR3 bases: TGCAGTGCTAGACTAGCGCCAAACACCGGGGAGCTGTTTTTT. Its translation: CSARLAPNTGELFF.

The table lists this clonotype with a few counts. This chain connects TRBV20-1 to TRBJ2-1; tentatively, D is TRBD2 (6 bases). Germline V gene data show CDR1 as DFQATT and CDR2 as SNEGSKA (reference sequence). Trimming took 1 base from V and 0 from J, leaving 19 bases between them. This CDR3 region has 18 residues. This CDR3 reads CSARVFGGAPNSYNEQFF. In DNA form, the CDR3 reads TGCAGTGCTAGAGTCTTCGGCGGGGCCCCCAACTCCTACAATGAGCAGTTCTTC.

This clonotype was counted only a few times. The V call is TRBV2, the J call TRBJ1-6; 11 bases agree with TRBD1. V lost 6 bases and J lost 9; bases outside the gene matches: 7. CDR3 size: 15 residues. From germline, CDR1 is SNHLY and CDR2 FYNNEI. CDR3 in DNA: TGTGCCAGCAGAGGACAGGGGGCAAGGGTTTCACCCCTCCACTTT. Translated, it gives CASRGQGARVSPLHF.

A few counts support this clonotype. The rearrangement links TRBV28 to TRBJ2-5; TRBD2 aligns across 9 bases. The V segment lost 4 bases and the J segment 5 bases; nucleotides outside the gene matches: 14. CDR1 MDHEN and CDR2 SYDVKM come from the germline V gene. The CDR3 runs to 17 residues. CDR3 DNA: TGTGCCAGCAGTTCTCTCCTCCTGGCGGGAGGGCAGGAGACCCAGTACTTC. This codes for CASSSLLLAGGQETQYF. Filled out from reference TRBV28 and TRBJ2-5, the complete variable domain reads DVKVTQSSRYLVKRTGEKVFLECVQDMDHENMFWYRQDPGLGLRLIYFSYDVKMKEKGDIPEGYSVSREKKERFSLILESASTNQTSMYLCASSSLLLAGGQETQYFGPGTRLLVL.

This clonotype was found a few times. This sequence joins TRBV28 and TRBJ2-1; D might be TRBD1 or TRBD2, each matching 5 bases. The CDR3 totals 15 residues. Germline V gene sequence: CDR1 MDHEN, CDR2 SYDVKM. The V end lost 2 bases, the J end lost 6 bases, and 14 bases lay between the germline ends. This CDR3 is CASSLEGHRVNEQFF. In nucleotides, the CDR3 is TGTGCCAGCAGTTTAGAGGGGCATCGCGTCAATGAGCAGTTCTTC.

The CDR3 DNA reads TGTGCCAGCAGTTTGAGGGAAGGAGGGACCCAGTACTTC. Translation gives CASSLREGGTQYF. The gene calls are TRBV12-3 or TRBV12-4 and TRBJ2-5; D possibly corresponds to TRBD2 (5 bases). The CDR3 runs 13 residues. V was cut by 3 bases and J by 7 bases, with 12 bases left in between.

The sample holds many counts of this clonotype. This sequence joins TRBV12-3 or TRBV12-4 and TRBJ2-1, with D perhaps matching TRBD1 (7 bases). The CDR3 loop spans 19 amino acids. The V gene lost 5 bases and the J gene lost 3 bases, with 26 bases spanning the gap. In DNA form, the CDR3 reads TGTGCCAGCAGTCAGGGACAGATAGTTTCGGGGGTATACTACAATGAGCAGTTCTTC. This codes for CASSQGQIVSGVYYNEQFF.

This clonotype came up a few times. The chain uses TRBV18 and TRBJ2-7; 8 nucleotides agree with TRBD1. Losses at the gene ends were 3 bases for V and 4 bases for J; bases not matched to a gene: 5. The CDR3 is 14 residues long. Germline values: CDR1 KGHSH, CDR2 LQKENI. The CDR3, as DNA: TGTGCCAGCTCACCTAACAGGGGGGATTACGAGCAGTACTTC. It yields the protein CASSPNRGDYEQYF. Looking up the rest from reference TRBV18 and TRBJ2-7 gives the full variable domain: NAGVMQNPRHLVRRRGQEARLRCSPMKGHSHVYWYRQLPEEGLKFMVYLQKENIIDESGMPKERFSAEFPKEGPSILRIQQVVRGDSAAYFCASSPNRGDYEQYFGPGTRLTVT.

This chain connects TRBV4-3 to TRBJ1-2; D gene ambiguous. The CDR3 contains 14 residues. Germline V gene data show CDR1 as LGHNA and CDR2 as YSLEER. V gave up 9 bases and J gave up 0 bases, with 14 bases separating them. CDR3 sequence reads: CASSRGLSNYGYTF. DNA for the CDR3: TGCGCCAGTAGTCGAGGGTTATCTAACTATGGCTACACCTTC.

This clonotype came up many times. V usage is TRBV18 and J usage is TRBJ2-1; 10 positions agree with TRBD2. Germline CDR1 KGHSH, CDR2 LQKENI. Losses at the gene ends were 6 bases for V and 6 bases for J; bases not matched to a gene: 14. The CDR3 contains 17 residues. The CDR3 DNA sequence: TGTGCCAGCTCCCAAACTCGGACTAGCGGCCCACTCAATGAGCAGTTCTTC. Translated, it gives CASSQTRTSGPLNEQFF.

This clonotype was detected a few times. The rearrangement uses TRBV4-1 and TRBJ1-6; TRBD1 might be the D (6 bases). V was trimmed by 2 bases and J by 5 bases, leaving 16 bases between them. The CDR3 loop spans 17 amino acids. CDR1 and CDR2 (germline): MGHRA, YSYEKL. The CDR3 coding sequence is TGCGCCAGCAGCCAAAAAAGGGGGGTGGAAGATAATTCACCCCTCCACTTT. The encoded protein is CASSQKRGVEDNSPLHF.

There are a few counts of this clonotype. The chain links TRBV7-9 to TRBJ2-7; 12 bases agree with TRBD2. After removal of 4 bases from V and 5 bases from J, the junction contained 3 bases not matched to a gene. Germline CDR1 is SEHNR and CDR2 is FQNEAQ (reference sequence). The CDR3 runs 14 residues. The CDR3 here is CASSWTSGINEQYF. CDR3 DNA sequence: TGTGCCAGCAGCTGGACTAGCGGGATCAACGAGCAGTACTTC.

The chain combines TRBV20-1 with TRBJ2-1; D may be TRBD2 (6 bases). Germline V gene data show CDR1 as DFQATT and CDR2 as SNEGSKA (reference sequence). The V and J ends lost 0 bases and 0 bases respectively, with 12 bases between them. This CDR3 is built from 16 residues. CDR3 bases: TGCAGTGCTAGAGATCCGGGCGGGAACTCCTACAATGAGCAGTTCTTC. Translated, it gives CSARDPGGNSYNEQFF.

This clonotype was observed a handful of times. The V call is TRBV19, the J call TRBJ1-5; TRBD1 aligns across 9 bases. Germline V CDR1 and CDR2: LNHDA, SQIVND (reference sequence). The CDR3 runs to 17 residues. J gave up 6 bases and V 3 bases, and 12 bases lay outside the gene matches. The CDR3 sequence: CASSITRTGVDGQPQHF. The CDR3 region has the DNA TGTGCCAGTAGTATTACCCGGACAGGGGTTGACGGTCAGCCCCAGCATTTT.

This clonotype was picked up many times. The J gene is TRBJ2-1, the V gene TRBV29-1; 9 bases line up with TRBD1. The CDR3 spans 15 residues. The germline CDR1 and CDR2 sequences are SQVTM and ANQGSEA. With V trimmed by 2 bases and J by 6 bases, 8 bases remained unmatched. The CDR3 bases are TGCAGCGTTGAACCACGGACAGGGGCGGCCAATGAGCAGTTCTTC. It specifies CSVEPRTGAANEQFF.

This clonotype has more than one count but fewer than ten. V usage is TRBV19 and J usage is TRBJ2-2, with a possible D match to TRBD1 (6 bases). Looked up from germline, CDR1 is LNHDA and CDR2 is SQIVND (reference sequence). The CDR3 spans 14 residues. The germline V and J ends were trimmed by 3 bases and 6 bases, with 11 bases remaining between them. The CDR3 coding sequence is TGTGCCAGTAGTATGTGGGGGCCCGCCGGGGAGCTGTTTTTT. Residues: CASSMWGPAGELFF. The full variable domain, its missing parts supplied by reference TRBV19 and TRBJ2-2, is DGGITQSPKYLFRKEGQNVTLSCEQNLNHDAMYWYRQDPGQGLRLIYYSQIVNDFQKGDIAEGYSVSREKKESFPLTVTSAQKNPTAFYLCASSMWGPAGELFFGEGSRLTVL.

For this clonotype: A much larger clone differs by one base, so this may be a read error. J is TRBJ2-7 and V is TRBV10-3; D uncertain. Germline assignment: CDR1 ENHRY and CDR2 SYGVKD. CDR3 length: 14 amino acids. The V and J ends lost 3 bases and 2 bases respectively, with 11 bases between them. CDR3 in DNA: TGTGCCATCAGTGAAACCGGGCAAGCCTACGAGCAGTACTTC. It encodes CAISETGQAYEQYF.

This chain connects TRBV5-6 to TRBJ2-5, with D possibly called TRBD1 or TRBD2 (5 bases each). V shed 1 base and J shed 4 bases, with 23 bases lying between them. There are 18 residues in the CDR3. Per germline, CDR1 SGHDT and CDR2 YYEEEE. CDR3 region: CASSLTEDRDLGTETQYF. The CDR3 bases are TGTGCCAGCAGCTTGACAGAAGATCGGGACCTTGGAACAGAGACCCAGTACTTC. The full variable domain, its missing parts supplied by reference TRBV5-6 and TRBJ2-5, is DAGVTQSPTHLIKTRGQQVTLRCSPKSGHDTVSWYQQALGQGPQFIFQYYEEEERQRGNFPDRFSGHQFPNYSSELNVNALLLGDSALYLCASSLTEDRDLGTETQYFGPGTRLLVL.

This clonotype came up a few times. V usage is TRBV24-1 and J usage is TRBJ2-3; TRBD1 matches at 8 bases. CDR1 and CDR2 (germline): KGHDR, SFDVKD. The CDR3 spans 15 residues. V was clipped by 3 bases and J by 0 bases; unmatched bases: 1. The CDR3 sequence is CATSDGTGSTDTQYF. CDR3 in DNA: TGTGCCACCAGTGATGGGACAGGAAGCACAGATACGCAGTATTTT.

A few counts support this clonotype. The chain couples TRBV20-1 to TRBJ2-3; 8 bases match TRBD1. Germline lookup yields CDR1 DFQATT and CDR2 SNEGSKA (reference sequence). With V trimmed by 3 bases and J by 3 bases, 5 bases remained unmatched. This CDR3 region has 14 residues. The CDR3 sequence: CSASQGASTDTQYF. In DNA, the CDR3 is TGCAGTGCTAGTCAGGGGGCGAGTACAGATACGCAGTATTTT.

This clonotype has a count of ten or more. The chain carries TRBV4-1 and TRBJ2-1, with D possibly matching TRBD2 (6 bases). The CDR3 totals 12 residues. The germline gives CDR1 MGHRA, CDR2 YSYEKL. Trimming stripped 2 bases from V and 8 bases from J, with 7 bases between. CDR3 amino acids: CASSQREHEQFF. The CDR3 nucleotides are TGCGCCAGCAGCCAACGGGAGCATGAGCAGTTCTTC.

This clonotype occurred a few times. J is TRBJ1-2 and V is TRBV11-2, with TRBD1 as a possible D gene (6 bases). The CDR3 consists of 15 residues. Germline V gene sequence: CDR1 SGHAT, CDR2 FQNNGV. V lost 0 bases to trimming and J lost 0 bases, with 8 bases between them. The DNA of the CDR3 is TGTGCCAGCAGCTTAGATCGGACAGCTAACTATGGCTACACCTTC. Encoded protein: CASSLDRTANYGYTF.

The table lists this clonotype with a few counts. The chain couples TRBV7-8 to TRBJ1-5; D unclear. In germline, CDR1 is SGHVS, CDR2 FQNEAQ. With 11 bases removed from V and 2 bases from J, the gap between germline ends came to 13 bases. The CDR3 spans 13 residues. This CDR3 reads CASAVVGNQPQHF. CDR3 nucleotide sequence: TGTGCCTCGGCAGTAGTGGGCAATCAGCCCCAGCATTTT.

The chain carries TRBV20-1 and TRBJ2-1, with 11 bases aligning to TRBD1. This CDR3 has 17 amino acids. V lost 1 base, J lost 0 bases, and 5 bases stayed unmatched. The germline V gene encodes CDR1 DFQATT and CDR2 SNEGSKA (reference sequence). CDR3 DNA sequence: TGCAGTGCTAGAGGGGCCGGGACAGGGGGCTCCTACAATGAGCAGTTCTTC. This gives the protein CSARGAGTGGSYNEQFF.

This clonotype appeared a few times. This chain links TRBV28 with TRBJ1-1; 8 bases are a match to TRBD1. This CDR3 is built from 13 residues. Looked up from germline, CDR1 is MDHEN and CDR2 is SYDVKM. The junction had 11 bases not matched to a gene; V was cut back by 6 bases and J by 11 bases. The CDR3 DNA reads as TGTGCCAGCAGCAAACACGGACAGGGCGGGGCTTTCTTT. It is translated as CASSKHGQGGAFF.

This clonotype was seen a few times. The chain uses TRBV18 and TRBJ1-1; perhaps TRBD1 as D (5 bases). CDR3 size: 15 residues. Trimming removed 6 bases from V and 1 base from J, with 15 bases in between. CDR1 is KGHSH, CDR2 LQKENI, per germline. In DNA form, the CDR3 reads TGTGCCAGCTCCCAAGGGGCGCTGCCGAACACTGAAGCTTTCTTT. Translating gives CASSQGALPNTEAFF.

This clonotype was observed a handful of times. The chain employs TRBV5-1 and TRBJ2-2; D uncertain. The V end was cut by 5 bases, the J end by 4 bases, with 9 bases between. This CDR3 region has 13 residues. The germline V gene has CDR1 SGHRS and CDR2 YFSETQ. CDR3 in amino acids: CASSRRPTGELFF. DNA of the CDR3: TGCGCCAGCAGTCGCAGACCCACCGGGGAGCTGTTTTTT.